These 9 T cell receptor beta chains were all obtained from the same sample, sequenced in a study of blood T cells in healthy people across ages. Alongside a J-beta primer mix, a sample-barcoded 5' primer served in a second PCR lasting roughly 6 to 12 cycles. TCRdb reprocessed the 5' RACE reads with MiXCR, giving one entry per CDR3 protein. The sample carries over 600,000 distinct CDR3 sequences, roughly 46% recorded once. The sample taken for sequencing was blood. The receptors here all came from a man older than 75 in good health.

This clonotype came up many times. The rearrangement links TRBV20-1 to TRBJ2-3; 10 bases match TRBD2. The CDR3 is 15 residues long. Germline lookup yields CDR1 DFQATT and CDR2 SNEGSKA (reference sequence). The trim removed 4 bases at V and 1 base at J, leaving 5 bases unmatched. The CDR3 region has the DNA TGCAGTGCTACCCGCGGGACTAGCGGCACAGATACGCAGTATTTT. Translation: CSATRGTSGTDTQYF.

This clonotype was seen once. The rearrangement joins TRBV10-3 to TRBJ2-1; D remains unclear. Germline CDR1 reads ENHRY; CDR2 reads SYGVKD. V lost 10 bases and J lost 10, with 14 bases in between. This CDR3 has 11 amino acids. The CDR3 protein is CARTKNREQFF. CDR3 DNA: TGTGCCAGAACGAAGAATAGGGAGCAGTTCTTC.

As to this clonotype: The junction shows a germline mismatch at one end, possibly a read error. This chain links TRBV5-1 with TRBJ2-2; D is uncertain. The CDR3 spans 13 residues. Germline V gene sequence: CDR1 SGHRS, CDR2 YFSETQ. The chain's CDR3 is CASSLLNTGELFF. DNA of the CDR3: TGTGCCAGCAGTTTGTTGAACACCGGGGAGCTGTTTTTT.

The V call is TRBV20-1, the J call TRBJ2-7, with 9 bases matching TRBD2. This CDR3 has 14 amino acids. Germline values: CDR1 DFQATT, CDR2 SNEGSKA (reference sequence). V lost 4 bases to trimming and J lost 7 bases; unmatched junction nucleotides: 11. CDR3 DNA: TGCAGTGCTATCCCCAGCGGGAGGTACAATGAGCAGTACTTC. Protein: CSAIPSGRYNEQYF.

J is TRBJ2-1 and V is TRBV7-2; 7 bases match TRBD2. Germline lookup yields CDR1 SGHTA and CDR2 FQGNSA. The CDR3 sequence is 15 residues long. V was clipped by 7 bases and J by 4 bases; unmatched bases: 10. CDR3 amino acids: CASTSTTSRYNEQFF. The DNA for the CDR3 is TGTGCCAGCACTTCCACGACTAGCAGATACAATGAGCAGTTCTTC.

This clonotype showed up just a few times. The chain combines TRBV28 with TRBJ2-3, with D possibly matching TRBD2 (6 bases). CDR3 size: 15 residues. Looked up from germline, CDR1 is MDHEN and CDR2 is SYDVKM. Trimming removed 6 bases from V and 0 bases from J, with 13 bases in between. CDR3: CASSFQGLSTDTQYF. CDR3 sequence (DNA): TGTGCCAGCAGCTTTCAGGGACTTAGCACAGATACGCAGTATTTT. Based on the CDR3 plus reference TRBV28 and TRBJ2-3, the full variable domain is DVKVTQSSRYLVKRTGEKVFLECVQDMDHENMFWYRQDPGLGLRLIYFSYDVKMKEKGDIPEGYSVSREKKERFSLILESASTNQTSMYLCASSFQGLSTDTQYFGPGTRLTVL.

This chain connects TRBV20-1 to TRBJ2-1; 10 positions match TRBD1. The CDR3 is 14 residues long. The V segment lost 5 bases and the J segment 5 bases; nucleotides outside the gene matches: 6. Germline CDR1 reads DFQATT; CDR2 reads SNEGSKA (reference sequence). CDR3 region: CSAASGTGDNEQFF. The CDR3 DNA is TGCAGTGCTGCCTCCGGGACAGGGGACAATGAGCAGTTCTTC.

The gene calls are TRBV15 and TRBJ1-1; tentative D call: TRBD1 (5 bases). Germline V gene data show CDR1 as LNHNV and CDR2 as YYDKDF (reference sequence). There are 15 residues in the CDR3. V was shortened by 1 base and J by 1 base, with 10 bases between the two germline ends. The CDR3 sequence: CATSRAGRENTEAFF. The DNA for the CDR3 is TGTGCCACCAGCAGAGCGGGGCGAGAGAACACTGAAGCTTTCTTT.

The CDR3: CASRRDSDDGYTF. In DNA, the CDR3 is TGTGCCAGCAGGAGGGACAGCGATGATGGCTACACCTTC. V and J are TRBV6-2 or TRBV6-3 and TRBJ1-2, with 7 bases that match TRBD1. The CDR3 covers 13 residues. Unmatched junction bases numbered 7, after V lost 6 bases and J lost 6 bases. CDR1 and CDR2 from the germline V gene are MNHEY and SVGEGT.